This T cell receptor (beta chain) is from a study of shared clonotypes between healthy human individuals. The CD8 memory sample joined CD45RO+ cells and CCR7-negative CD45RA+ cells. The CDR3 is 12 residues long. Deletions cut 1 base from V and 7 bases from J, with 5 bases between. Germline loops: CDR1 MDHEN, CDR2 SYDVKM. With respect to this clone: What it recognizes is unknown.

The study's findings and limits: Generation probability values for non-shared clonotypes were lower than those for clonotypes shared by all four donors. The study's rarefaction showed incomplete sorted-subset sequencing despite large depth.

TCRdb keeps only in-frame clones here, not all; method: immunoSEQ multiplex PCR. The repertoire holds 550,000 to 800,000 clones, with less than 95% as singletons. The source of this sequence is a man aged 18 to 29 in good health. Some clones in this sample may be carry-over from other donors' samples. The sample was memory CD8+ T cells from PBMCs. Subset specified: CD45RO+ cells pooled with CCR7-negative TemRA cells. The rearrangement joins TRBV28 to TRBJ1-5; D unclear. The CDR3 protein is CASSLSGQPQHF. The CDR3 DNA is TGTGCCAGCAGTTTATCGGGGCAGCCCCAGCATTTT.